This T cell receptor (beta chain) appears in the sequencing data of a study of T cells in Graves' hyperthyroidism and ophthalmopathy. TCR beta CDR3 region amplification was performed from RNA transcripts. First-round RT-PCR of the TCR CDR3 relied on the HTBI primer set. In TCRdb, the multiplex PCR reads were re-called with MiXCR into one record per CDR3 protein. The sample has roughly 280,000 distinct CDR3 sequences; about 20% are singletons. This clonotype was counted at least ten times. Sequencing was performed on blood. The sequence was collected from a man aged 25 to 45 with Graves' ophthalmopathy.

CDR3 region: CASNKGGALTNEQFF. CDR3 DNA: TGTGCCAGCAATAAAGGAGGGGCCCTGACCAATGAGCAGTTCTTC. The J gene is TRBJ2-1, the V gene TRBV12-3 or TRBV12-4, with D maybe TRBD2 (6 bases). The CDR3 is made up of 15 amino acids. V lost 7 bases and J 6 bases, leaving 19 bases between the germline ends.